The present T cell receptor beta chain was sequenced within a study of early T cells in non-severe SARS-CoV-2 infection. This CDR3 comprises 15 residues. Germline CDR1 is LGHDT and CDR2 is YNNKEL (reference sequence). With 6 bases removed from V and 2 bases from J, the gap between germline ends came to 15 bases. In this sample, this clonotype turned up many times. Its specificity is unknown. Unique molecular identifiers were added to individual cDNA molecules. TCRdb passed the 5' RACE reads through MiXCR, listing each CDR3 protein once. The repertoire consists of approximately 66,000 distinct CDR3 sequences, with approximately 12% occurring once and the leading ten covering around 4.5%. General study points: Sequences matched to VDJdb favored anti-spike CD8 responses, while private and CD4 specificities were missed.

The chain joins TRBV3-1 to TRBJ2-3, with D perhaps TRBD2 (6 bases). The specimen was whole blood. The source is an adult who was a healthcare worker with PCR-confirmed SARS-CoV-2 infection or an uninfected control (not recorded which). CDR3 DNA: TGTGCCAGCAGTAGGGACTGGGGGTACACAGATACGCAGTATTTT. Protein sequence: CASSRDWGYTDTQYF.